The rows below give T cell receptor beta chains drawn from one sample of a study of blood T cell repertoires in COVID-19. Measured with immunoSEQ multiplex PCR; TCRdb has only the in-frame clones, and not every one. The sample carries a few hundred thousand clones, 87% recorded once. Material: peripheral blood. All receptors derive from a man younger than 35 with active or convalescent COVID-19. Each CDR3 is given with its conserved first and last residue. The D gene is left open where the match is weak. Only part of the rows carry a size: once, few, many, or a class if the clone is expanded.

clone size: NA; V gene: TRBV2; D gene: NA; CDR3 length: 12; J gene: TRBJ2-5; CDR3 protein: CASSPTRETQYF; CDR3 DNA: TGTGCCAGCAGTCCAACGAGGGAGACCCAGTACTTC
clone size: NA; V gene: TRBV11-2; D gene: NA; CDR3 length: 15; J gene: TRBJ2-7; CDR3 protein: CASSLGATPSYEQYF; CDR3 DNA: TGTGCCAGCAGCTTAGGGGCGACCCCCTCCTACGAGCAGTACTTC
clone size: NA; V gene: TRBV6-5; D gene: TRBD1; CDR3 length: 14; J gene: TRBJ2-7; CDR3 protein: CASRQRQGNYEQYF; CDR3 DNA: TGTGCCAGCAGACAGCGACAGGGAAACTACGAGCAGTACTTC
clone size: NA; V gene: TRBV11-3; D gene: NA; CDR3 length: 14; J gene: TRBJ2-7; CDR3 protein: CASSRGGDSYEQYF; CDR3 DNA: TGTGCCAGCAGCCGAGGCGGTGATTCCTACGAGCAGTACTTC
clone size: NA; V gene: TRBV27; D gene: TRBD1; CDR3 length: 15; J gene: TRBJ2-1; CDR3 protein: CASSTRDRGLDEQFF; CDR3 DNA: TGTGCCAGCAGTACCCGGGACAGGGGGCTTGATGAGCAGTTCTTC
clone size: few; V gene: TRBV9; D gene: NA; CDR3 length: 11; J gene: TRBJ1-2; CDR3 protein: CASSPGAGYTF; CDR3 DNA: TGTGCCAGCAGCCCAGGGGCCGGCTACACCTTC
clone size: NA; V gene: TRBV7-6; D gene: NA; CDR3 length: 13; J gene: TRBJ1-5; CDR3 protein: CASSLVTGQPQHF; CDR3 DNA: TGTGCCAGCAGCTTAGTGACGGGTCAGCCCCAGCATTTT
clone size: NA; V gene: TRBV24-1; D gene: NA; CDR3 length: 14; J gene: TRBJ2-3; CDR3 protein: CATSEERPRDTQYF; CDR3 DNA: TGTGCCACCAGTGAAGAGCGGCCAAGGGATACGCAGTATTTT
clone size: NA; V gene: TRBV6-6; D gene: TRBD1; CDR3 length: 13; J gene: TRBJ1-5; CDR3 protein: CASYDSGQDRSRF; CDR3 DNA: TGTGCCAGCTACGATTCGGGACAGGATCGTTCTCGATTT
clone size: NA; V gene: TRBV5-4; D gene: TRBD2; CDR3 length: 16; J gene: TRBJ2-3; CDR3 protein: CASSLKLAATTDTQYF; CDR3 DNA: TGTGCCAGCAGCTTGAAACTAGCGGCTACCACAGATACGCAGTATTTT
clone size: once; V gene: TRBV11-2; D gene: NA; CDR3 length: 17; J gene: TRBJ1-3; CDR3 protein: CASSPLPDISSGNTIYF; CDR3 DNA: TGTGCCAGCAGCCCTCTCCCAGACATTAGCTCTGGAAACACCATATATTTT
clone size: NA; V gene: TRBV9; D gene: TRBD1; CDR3 length: 18; J gene: TRBJ2-2; CDR3 protein: CASSVRDRVNSYTGELFF; CDR3 DNA: TGTGCCAGCAGCGTTAGGGACAGGGTAAATTCTTACACCGGGGAGCTGTTTTTT
clone size: NA; V gene: TRBV6-1; D gene: NA; CDR3 length: 16; J gene: TRBJ2-1; CDR3 protein: CASSENPGSSYNEQFF; CDR3 DNA: TGTGCCAGCAGTGAAAATCCGGGGAGCTCCTACAATGAGCAGTTCTTC
clone size: NA; V gene: TRBV7-9; D gene: TRBD1; CDR3 length: 16; J gene: TRBJ2-5; CDR3 protein: CASSSWSTGPQETQYF; CDR3 DNA: TGTGCCAGCAGTAGTTGGTCGACAGGGCCACAAGAGACCCAGTACTTC
clone size: NA; V gene: TRBV29-1; D gene: TRBD2; CDR3 length: 17; J gene: TRBJ2-3; CDR3 protein: CSLRRLAGASITDTQYF; CDR3 DNA: TGCAGCCTGCGCCGACTAGCGGGAGCGTCCATCACAGATACGCAGTATTTT
clone size: NA; V gene: TRBV9; D gene: TRBD2; CDR3 length: 15; J gene: TRBJ2-2; CDR3 protein: CASSSRGGPVGELFF; CDR3 DNA: TGTGCCAGCAGCTCACGGGGGGGCCCGGTCGGGGAGCTGTTTTTT